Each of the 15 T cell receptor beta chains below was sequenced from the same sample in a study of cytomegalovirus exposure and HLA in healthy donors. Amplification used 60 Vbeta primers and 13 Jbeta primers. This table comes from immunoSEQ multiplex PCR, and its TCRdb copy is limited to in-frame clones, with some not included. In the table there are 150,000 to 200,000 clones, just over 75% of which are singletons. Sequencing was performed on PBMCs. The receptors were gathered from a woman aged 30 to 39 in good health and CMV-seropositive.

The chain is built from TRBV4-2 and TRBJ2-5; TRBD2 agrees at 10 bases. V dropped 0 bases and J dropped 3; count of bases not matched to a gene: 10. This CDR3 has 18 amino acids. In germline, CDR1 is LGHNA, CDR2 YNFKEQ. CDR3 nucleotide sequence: TGTGCCAGCAGCCAAGACCGGATTGGACTAGCGGAAGAAGAGACCCAGTACTTC. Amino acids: CASSQDRIGLAEEETQYF.

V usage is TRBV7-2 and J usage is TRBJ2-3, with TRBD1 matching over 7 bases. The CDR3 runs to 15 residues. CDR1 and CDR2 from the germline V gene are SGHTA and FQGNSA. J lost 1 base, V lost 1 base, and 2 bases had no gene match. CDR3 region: CASSLVQGGTDTQYF. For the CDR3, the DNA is TGTGCCAGCAGCTTAGTTCAGGGGGGCACAGATACGCAGTATTTT.

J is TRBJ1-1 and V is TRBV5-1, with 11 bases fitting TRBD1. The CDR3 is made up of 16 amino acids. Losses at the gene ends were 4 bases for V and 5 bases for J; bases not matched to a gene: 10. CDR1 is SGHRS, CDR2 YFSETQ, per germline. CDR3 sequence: CASSGNGQGARTEAFF. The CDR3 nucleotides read TGCGCCAGCAGCGGGAACGGACAGGGGGCAAGGACTGAAGCTTTCTTT.

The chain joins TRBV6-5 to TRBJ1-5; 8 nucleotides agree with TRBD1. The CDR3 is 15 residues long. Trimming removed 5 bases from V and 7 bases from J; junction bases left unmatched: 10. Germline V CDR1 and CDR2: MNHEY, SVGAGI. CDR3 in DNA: TGTGCCAGCAGTGCGACAGGGGTCCGATGGCAGCCCCAGCATTTT. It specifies CASSATGVRWQPQHF.

CDR3 DNA: TGTGCCAGCAGCGAAAACAGGGGCGCAATAGTCGGGGAGCTGTTTTTT. Translation: CASSENRGAIVGELFF. This chain connects TRBV7-6 to TRBJ2-2; 7 bases fit TRBD1. V lost 5 bases to trimming and J lost 7 bases; unmatched junction nucleotides: 13. Germline V CDR1 and CDR2: SGHVS, FNYEAQ. The CDR3 is made up of 16 amino acids.

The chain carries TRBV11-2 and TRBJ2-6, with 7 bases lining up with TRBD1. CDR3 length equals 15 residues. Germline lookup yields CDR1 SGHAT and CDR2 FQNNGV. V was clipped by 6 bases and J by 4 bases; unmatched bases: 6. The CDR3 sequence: CASRTTGSGANVLTF. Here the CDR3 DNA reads TGTGCCAGCAGGACGACAGGGAGCGGGGCCAACGTCCTGACTTTC.

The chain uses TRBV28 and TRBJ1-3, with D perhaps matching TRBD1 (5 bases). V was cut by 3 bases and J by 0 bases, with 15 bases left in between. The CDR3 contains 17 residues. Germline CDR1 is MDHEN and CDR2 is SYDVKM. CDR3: CASSFPQGSDSGNTIYF. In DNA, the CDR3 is TGTGCCAGCAGTTTCCCCCAGGGCAGCGACTCTGGAAACACCATATATTTT.

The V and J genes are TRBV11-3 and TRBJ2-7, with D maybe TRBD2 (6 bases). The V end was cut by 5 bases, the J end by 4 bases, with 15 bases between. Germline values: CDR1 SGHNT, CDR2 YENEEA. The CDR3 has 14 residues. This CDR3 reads CASSPGNSGYEQYF. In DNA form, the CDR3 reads TGTGCCAGCAGCCCCGGTAATAGCGGATACGAGCAGTACTTC.

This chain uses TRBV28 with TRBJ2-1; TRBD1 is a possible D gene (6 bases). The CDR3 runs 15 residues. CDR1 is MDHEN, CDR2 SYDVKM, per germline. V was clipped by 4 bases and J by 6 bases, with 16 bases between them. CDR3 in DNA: TGTGCCAGCAGTTCCCCGGACCTAGGGGGCAATGAGCAGTTCTTC. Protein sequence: CASSSPDLGGNEQFF.

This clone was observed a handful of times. The DNA of the CDR3 is TGCGCCAGCAGCCAAGATCTTTACGGGAGCAATCAGCCCCAGCATTTT. It yields the protein CASSQDLYGSNQPQHF. V and J are TRBV4-1 and TRBJ1-5; D is uncertain. V lost 0 bases, J lost 1 base, and 10 bases lay in between. Germline-derived CDR1 and CDR2 are MGHRA and YSYEKL. This CDR3 has 16 amino acids.

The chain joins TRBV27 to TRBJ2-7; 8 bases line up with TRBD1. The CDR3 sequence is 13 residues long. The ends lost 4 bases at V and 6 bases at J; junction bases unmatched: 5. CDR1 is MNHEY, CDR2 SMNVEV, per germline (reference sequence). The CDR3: CASSSIDRGEQYF. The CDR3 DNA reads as TGTGCCAGCAGTTCAATAGACAGGGGCGAGCAGTACTTC.

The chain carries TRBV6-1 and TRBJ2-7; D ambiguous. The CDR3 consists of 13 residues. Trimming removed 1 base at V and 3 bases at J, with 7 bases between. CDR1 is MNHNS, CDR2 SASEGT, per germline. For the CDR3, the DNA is TGTGCCAGCAGTGAAGACGAGGTCTACGAGCAGTACTTC. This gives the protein CASSEDEVYEQYF.

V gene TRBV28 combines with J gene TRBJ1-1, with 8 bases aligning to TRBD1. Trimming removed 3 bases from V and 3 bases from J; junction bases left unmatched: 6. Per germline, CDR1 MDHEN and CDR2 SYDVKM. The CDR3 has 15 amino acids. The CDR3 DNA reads TGTGCCAGCAGTTTCAAGGCAGGGGGCTACACTGAAGCTTTCTTT. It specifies CASSFKAGGYTEAFF.

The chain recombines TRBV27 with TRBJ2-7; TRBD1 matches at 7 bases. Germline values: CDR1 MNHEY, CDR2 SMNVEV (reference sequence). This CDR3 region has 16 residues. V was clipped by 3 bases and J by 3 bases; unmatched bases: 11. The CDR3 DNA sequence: TGTGCCAGCAGTTTCTCCACAGGGGAAAGAGGCTACGAGCAGTACTTC. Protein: CASSFSTGERGYEQYF.

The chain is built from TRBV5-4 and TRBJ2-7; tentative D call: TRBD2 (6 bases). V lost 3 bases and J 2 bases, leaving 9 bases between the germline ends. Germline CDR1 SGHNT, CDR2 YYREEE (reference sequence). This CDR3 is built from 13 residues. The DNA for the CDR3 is TGTGCCAGCAGCTGGGGGGAGGCCTACGAGCAGTACTTC. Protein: CASSWGEAYEQYF.